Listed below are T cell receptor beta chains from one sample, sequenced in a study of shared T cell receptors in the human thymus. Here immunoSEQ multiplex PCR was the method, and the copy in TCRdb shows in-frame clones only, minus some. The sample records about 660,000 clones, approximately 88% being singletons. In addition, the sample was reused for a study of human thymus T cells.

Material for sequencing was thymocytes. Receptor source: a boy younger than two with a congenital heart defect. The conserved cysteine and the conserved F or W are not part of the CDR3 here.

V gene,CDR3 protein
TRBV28,ASSPTQGLAGSYEQY
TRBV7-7,ASSSLGSPRGGNEQF
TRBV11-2,ASSFVPFDEQY
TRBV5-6,ASSLAGSGPPPYEQY
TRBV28,ASRLLSNKEKLF
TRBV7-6,ASSLRLKTSGIKETQY
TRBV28,ASSLDWRVSTDTQY
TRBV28,ASSFRTGGGITEAF
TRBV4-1,ASSQDEAGERETQY
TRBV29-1,SVPSGVPGTQY
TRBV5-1,ASREARNEQY
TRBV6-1,ASSEGGSGRAPDIDNEQF
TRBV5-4,ASSFNRDPDTQY
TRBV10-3,AISPFTGGGFPYEQY
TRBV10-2,ASSQTSGRAEREQY
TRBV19,ASSSRAHGYT
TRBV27,ASSLGLAGEGTGELF
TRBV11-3,ASQGGDQVTATF
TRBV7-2,ASSFKGDTEAF
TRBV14,ASSQDRTSGRNSYEQY
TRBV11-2,ASVGTGGFISNYGYT
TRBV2,ASSPTSGYEQF
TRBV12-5,ASGLDLQVADTQY